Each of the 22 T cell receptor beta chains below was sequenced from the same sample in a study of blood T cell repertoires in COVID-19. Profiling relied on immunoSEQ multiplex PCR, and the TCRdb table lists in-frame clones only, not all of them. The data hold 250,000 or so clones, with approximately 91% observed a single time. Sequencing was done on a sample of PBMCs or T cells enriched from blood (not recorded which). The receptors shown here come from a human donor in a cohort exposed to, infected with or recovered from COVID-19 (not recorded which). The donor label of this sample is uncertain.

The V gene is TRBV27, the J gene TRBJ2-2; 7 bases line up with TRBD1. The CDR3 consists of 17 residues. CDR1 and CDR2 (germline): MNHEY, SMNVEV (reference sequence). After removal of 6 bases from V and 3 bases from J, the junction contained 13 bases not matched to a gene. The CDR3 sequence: CASSSLGRGRDTGELFF. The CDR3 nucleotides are TGTGCCAGCAGCTCCCTAGGTAGGGGGCGCGACACCGGGGAGCTGTTTTTT.

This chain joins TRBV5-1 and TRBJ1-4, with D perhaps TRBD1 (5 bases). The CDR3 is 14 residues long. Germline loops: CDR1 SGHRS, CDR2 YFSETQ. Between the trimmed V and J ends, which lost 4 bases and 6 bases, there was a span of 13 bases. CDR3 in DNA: TGCGCCAGCAGCCGCGACAGTACTGATGAAAAACTGTTTTTT. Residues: CASSRDSTDEKLFF.

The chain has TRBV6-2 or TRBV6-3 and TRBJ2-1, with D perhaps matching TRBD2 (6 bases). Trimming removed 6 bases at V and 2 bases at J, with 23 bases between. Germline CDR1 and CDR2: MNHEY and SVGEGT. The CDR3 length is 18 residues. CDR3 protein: CASSYPQPPGLTYNEQFF. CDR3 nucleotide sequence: TGTGCCAGCAGCTATCCTCAGCCCCCGGGACTCACCTACAATGAGCAGTTCTTC.

This CDR3 reads CASSPWDRGDYGYTF. CDR3 coding DNA: TGTGCCAGCAGCCCGTGGGACAGGGGAGACTATGGCTACACCTTC. The V and J genes are TRBV7-2 and TRBJ1-2; 10 bases are shared with TRBD1. There are 15 residues in the CDR3. CDR1 and CDR2 (germline): SGHTA, FQGNSA. The V and J ends lost 5 bases and 3 bases, in that order; junction bases with no gene match: 6.

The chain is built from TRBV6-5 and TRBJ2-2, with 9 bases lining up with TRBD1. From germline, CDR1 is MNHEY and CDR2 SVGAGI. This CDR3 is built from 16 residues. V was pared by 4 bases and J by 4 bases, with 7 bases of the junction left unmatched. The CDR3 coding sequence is TGTGCCAGCAGTTCCGGACAGGGGTCGATCACCGGGGAGCTGTTTTTT. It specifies CASSSGQGSITGELFF.

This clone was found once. DNA of the CDR3: TGTGCCAGTAGTTCAACAGGGGGCGGGCAGCCCCAGCATTTT. It is translated as CASSSTGGGQPQHF. J is TRBJ1-5 and V is TRBV19; 9 bases fit TRBD1. Germline V gives CDR1 LNHDA, CDR2 SQIVND (reference sequence). The CDR3 runs to 14 residues. After removal of 5 bases from V and 7 bases from J, the junction contained 6 bases not matched to a gene.

CDR3 residues: CASSFSPGQYNSEAFF. The DNA of the CDR3 is TGTGCCAGCAGCTTTTCTCCGGGACAATATAACTCTGAAGCTTTCTTT. The chain combines TRBV7-9 with TRBJ1-1; TRBD1 is a possible D gene (6 bases). The CDR3 contains 16 residues. The germline CDR1 and CDR2 sequences are SEHNR and FQNEAQ (reference sequence). Trimming pared 3 bases from V and 6 bases from J, leaving 20 bases between.

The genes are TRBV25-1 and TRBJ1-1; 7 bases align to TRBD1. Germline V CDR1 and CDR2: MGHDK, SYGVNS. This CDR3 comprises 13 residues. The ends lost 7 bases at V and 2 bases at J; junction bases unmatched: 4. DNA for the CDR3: TGTGCCAGCACCGACAGGGCCAACACTGAAGCTTTCTTT. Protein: CASTDRANTEAFF.

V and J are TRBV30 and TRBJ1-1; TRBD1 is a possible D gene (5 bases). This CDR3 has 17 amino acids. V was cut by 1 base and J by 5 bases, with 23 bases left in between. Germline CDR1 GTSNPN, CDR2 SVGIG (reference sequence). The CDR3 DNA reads TGTGCCTGGAGTGAGGAAGGGGCGTGGGGTCCTGTGACTGAAGCTTTCTTT. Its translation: CAWSEEGAWGPVTEAFF.

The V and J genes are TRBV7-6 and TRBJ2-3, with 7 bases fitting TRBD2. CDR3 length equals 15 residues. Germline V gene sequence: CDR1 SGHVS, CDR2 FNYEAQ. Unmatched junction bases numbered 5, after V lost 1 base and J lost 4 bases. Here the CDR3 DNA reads TGTGCCAGCAGCTTAGACGGGGGGATCGCAGATACGCAGTATTTT. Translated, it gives CASSLDGGIADTQYF.

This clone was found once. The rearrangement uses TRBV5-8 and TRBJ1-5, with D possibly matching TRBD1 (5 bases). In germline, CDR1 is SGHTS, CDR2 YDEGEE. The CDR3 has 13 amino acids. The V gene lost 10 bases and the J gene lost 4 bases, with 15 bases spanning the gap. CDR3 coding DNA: TGTGCCTGGTGGACACGTCGGAATCAGCCCCAGCATTTT. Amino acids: CAWWTRRNQPQHF.

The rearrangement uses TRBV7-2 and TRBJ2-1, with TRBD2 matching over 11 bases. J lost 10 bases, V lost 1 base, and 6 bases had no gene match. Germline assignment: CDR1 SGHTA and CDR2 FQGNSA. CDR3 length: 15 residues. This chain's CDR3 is CASSLVASGGREQFF. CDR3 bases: TGTGCCAGCAGCTTAGTTGCTAGCGGGGGGCGAGAGCAGTTCTTC.

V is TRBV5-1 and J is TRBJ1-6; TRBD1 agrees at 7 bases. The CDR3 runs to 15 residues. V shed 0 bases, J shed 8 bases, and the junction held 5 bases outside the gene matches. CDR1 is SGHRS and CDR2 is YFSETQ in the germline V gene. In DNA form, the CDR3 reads TGCGCCAGCAGCTTGGAAGGGGGCCGAGATTCACCCCTCCACTTT. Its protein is CASSLEGGRDSPLHF. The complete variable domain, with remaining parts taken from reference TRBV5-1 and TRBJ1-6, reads KAGVTQTPRYLIKTRGQQVTLSCSPISGHRSVSWYQQTPGQGLQFLFEYFSETQRNKGNFPGRFSGRQFSNSRSEMNVSTLELGDSALYLCASSLEGGRDSPLHFGNGTRLTVT.

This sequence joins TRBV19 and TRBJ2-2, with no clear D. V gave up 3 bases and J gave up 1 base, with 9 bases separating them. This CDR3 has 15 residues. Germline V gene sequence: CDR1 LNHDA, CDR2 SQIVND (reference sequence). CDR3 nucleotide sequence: TGTGCCAGTAGTATTCTTACGGGGAACACCGGGGAGCTGTTTTTT. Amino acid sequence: CASSILTGNTGELFF.

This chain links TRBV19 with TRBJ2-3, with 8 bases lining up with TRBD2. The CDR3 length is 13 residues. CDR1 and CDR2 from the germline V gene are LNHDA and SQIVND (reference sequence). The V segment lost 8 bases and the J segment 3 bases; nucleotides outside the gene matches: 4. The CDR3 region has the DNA TGTGCCAGTGGGGCGGGGGGAACAGATACGCAGTATTTT. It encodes CASGAGGTDTQYF.

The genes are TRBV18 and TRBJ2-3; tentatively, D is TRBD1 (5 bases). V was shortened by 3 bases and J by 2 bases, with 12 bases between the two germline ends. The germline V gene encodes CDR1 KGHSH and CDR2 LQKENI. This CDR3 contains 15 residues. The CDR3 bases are TGTGCCAGCTCACCGGACAACGGCTACACAGATACGCAGTATTTT. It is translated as CASSPDNGYTDTQYF.

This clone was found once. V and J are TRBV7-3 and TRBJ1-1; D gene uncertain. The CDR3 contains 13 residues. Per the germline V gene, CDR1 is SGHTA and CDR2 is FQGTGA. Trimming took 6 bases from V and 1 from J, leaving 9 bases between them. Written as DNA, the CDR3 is TGTGCCAGCAGTAGCAGTAAGAACACTGAAGCTTTCTTT. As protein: CASSSSKNTEAFF.

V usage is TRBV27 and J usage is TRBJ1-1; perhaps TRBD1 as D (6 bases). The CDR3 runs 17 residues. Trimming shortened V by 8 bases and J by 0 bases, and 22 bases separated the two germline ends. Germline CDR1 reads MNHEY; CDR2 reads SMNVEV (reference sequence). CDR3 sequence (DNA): TGTGCCAGCGCCTGGACGGGACAATTCCTCATGAACACTGAAGCTTTCTTT. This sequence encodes CASAWTGQFLMNTEAFF.

The CDR3 DNA sequence: TGTGCCAGCAGTTCACCCGCTAGCGGGGGGCGCCTCGAGCAGTACTTC. Translated: CASSSPASGGRLEQYF. The rearrangement uses TRBV6-6 and TRBJ2-7; TRBD2 aligns across 11 bases. The germline V gene has CDR1 MNHNY and CDR2 SVGAGI (reference sequence). CDR3 length: 16 amino acids. The V and J ends lost 4 bases and 6 bases, in that order; junction bases with no gene match: 11.

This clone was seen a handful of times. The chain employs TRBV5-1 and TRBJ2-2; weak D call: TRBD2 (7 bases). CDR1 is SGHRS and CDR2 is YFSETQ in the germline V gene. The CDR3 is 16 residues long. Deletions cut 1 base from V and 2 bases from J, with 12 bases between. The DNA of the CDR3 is TGCGCCAGCAGCTTGATCGCGGGGGCCAACACCGGGGAGCTGTTTTTT. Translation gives CASSLIAGANTGELFF. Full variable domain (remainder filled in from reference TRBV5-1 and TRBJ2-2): KAGVTQTPRYLIKTRGQQVTLSCSPISGHRSVSWYQQTPGQGLQFLFEYFSETQRNKGNFPGRFSGRQFSNSRSEMNVSTLELGDSALYLCASSLIAGANTGELFFGEGSRLTVL.

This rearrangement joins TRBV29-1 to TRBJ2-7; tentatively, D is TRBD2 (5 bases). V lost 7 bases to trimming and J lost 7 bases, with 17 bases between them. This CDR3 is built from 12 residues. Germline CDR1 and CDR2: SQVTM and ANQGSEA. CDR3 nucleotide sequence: TGCAGCGGCGCGGGTACCCCTGGGGAGCAGTACTTC. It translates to CSGAGTPGEQYF.

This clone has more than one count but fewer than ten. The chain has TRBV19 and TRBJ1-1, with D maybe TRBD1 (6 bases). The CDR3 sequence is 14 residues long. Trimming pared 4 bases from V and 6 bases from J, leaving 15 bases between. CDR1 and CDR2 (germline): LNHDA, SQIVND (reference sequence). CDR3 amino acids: CASSTQGAGAEAFF. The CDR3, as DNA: TGTGCCAGTAGTACCCAGGGAGCAGGGGCTGAAGCTTTCTTT.